Below, 14 T cell receptor beta chains from the same sample are listed, as sequenced in a study of PD-L1 blockade in urothelial cancer. Sequencing was performed with immunoSEQ multiplex PCR; in TCRdb, only in-frame clones are kept and a portion is missing. The sample lists over 40,000 clones, roughly four fifths occurring once. The sample consisted of PBMCs, taken around atezolizumab (anti-PD-L1) treatment. The receptor set was obtained from a man in his sixties or seventies with urothelial cancer.

The chain has TRBV7-2 and TRBJ1-1; tentatively, D is TRBD1 (6 bases). V lost 4 bases to trimming and J lost 2 bases, with 23 bases between them. CDR3 size: 18 residues. Per the germline V gene, CDR1 is SGHTA and CDR2 is FQGNSA. CDR3 loop: CASSSGGGGRRRNTEAFF. The CDR3 DNA follows: TGTGCCAGCAGCTCAGGCGGGGGGGGGCGCAGAAGAAACACTGAAGCTTTCTTT.

V gene TRBV9 combines with J gene TRBJ2-1; a weak D match, TRBD1 (6 bases). Germline CDR1 SGDLS, CDR2 YYNGEE. V lost 0 bases and J lost 6, with 13 bases in between. This CDR3 region has 15 residues. The CDR3 protein is CASSVEPQGGNEQFF. For the CDR3, the DNA is TGTGCCAGCAGCGTAGAGCCCCAAGGGGGCAATGAGCAGTTCTTC.

CDR3 nucleotides: TGTGCCAGCAGTCCGACGGACAGCGGCTCCTCTGGAAACACCATATATTTT. Translated: CASSPTDSGSSGNTIYF. This chain uses TRBV28 with TRBJ1-3; TRBD1 is a possible D gene (6 bases). Germline CDR1 is MDHEN and CDR2 is SYDVKM. The CDR3 spans 17 residues. The V end was cut by 5 bases, the J end by 0 bases, with 17 bases between.

The chain joins TRBV7-2 to TRBJ1-2, with D tentatively TRBD1 (5 bases). CDR3 size: 16 residues. Germline V gene data show CDR1 as SGHTA and CDR2 as FQGNSA. V was pared by 5 bases and J by 3 bases, with 19 bases between. The CDR3 loop reads CASSQDRNTLHYGYTF. The CDR3 DNA reads TGTGCCAGCAGCCAAGACAGAAATACGCTTCACTATGGCTACACCTTC.

The CDR3 coding sequence is TGTGCCAGCAGCCCAAACAGGGGGCGAGAGACCCAGTACTTC. Its translation: CASSPNRGRETQYF. The V call is TRBV7-3, the J call TRBJ2-5; 9 nucleotides match TRBD1. Trimming cost V 5 bases and J 4 bases; bases outside gene matches: 5. The CDR3 runs 14 residues. Germline V gives CDR1 SGHTA, CDR2 FQGTGA. The entire variable domain, with the rest obtained from reference TRBV7-3 and TRBJ2-5, is as follows: GAGVSQTPSNKVTEKGKYVELRCDPISGHTALYWYRQSLGQGPEFLIYFQGTGAADDSGLPNDRFFAVRPEGSVSTLKIQRTERGDSAVYLCASSPNRGRETQYFGPGTRLLVL.

The chain carries TRBV7-2 and TRBJ2-3; the match to TRBD2 covers 8 bases. V was pared by 5 bases and J by 1 base, with 2 bases of the junction left unmatched. This CDR3 spans 14 amino acids. Per the germline V gene, CDR1 is SGHTA and CDR2 is FQGNSA. CDR3 DNA: TGTGCCAGCAGCACACTAGCGGGCACAGATACGCAGTATTTT. Amino acid sequence: CASSTLAGTDTQYF.

With respect to this clone: The junction and the germline gene differ at one end; a read error may be behind it. The gene calls are TRBV5-1 and TRBJ1-2, with D maybe TRBD1 (5 bases). Per the germline V gene, CDR1 is SGHRS and CDR2 is YFSETQ. The CDR3 is 15 residues long. CDR3 bases: TGCGCCAGCCGATTGGGCAGAGACAGTAACTTTGGCTACACCTTC. Amino acids: CASRLGRDSNFGYTF.

The chain uses TRBV6-1 and TRBJ1-5; TRBD1 matches 9 bases. V shed 6 bases and J 2 bases; nucleotides not matched to a gene: 5. The CDR3 contains 15 residues. CDR1 and CDR2 (germline): MNHNS, SASEGT. CDR3 protein: CASSTGGSGNQPQHF. For the CDR3, the DNA is TGTGCCAGCAGCACAGGGGGCTCGGGCAATCAGCCCCAGCATTTT.

DNA for the CDR3: TGTGCCAGCAGCGTAGAATGGGGAAGGGGCTATGGCTACACCTTC. Protein: CASSVEWGRGYGYTF. V and J are TRBV9 and TRBJ1-2, with a weak D call TRBD1 (5 bases). The length of the CDR3 is 15 residues. Per germline, CDR1 SGDLS and CDR2 YYNGEE. The V end was cut by 0 bases, the J end by 4 bases, with 13 bases between.

J is TRBJ1-4 and V is TRBV25-1; no firm D call. The CDR3 extends over 14 amino acids. CDR1 is MGHDK, CDR2 SYGVNS, per germline. V dropped 2 bases and J dropped 3 bases, with 7 bases sitting between them. The CDR3 DNA sequence: TGTGCCAGCAGTGAAGACGGAGCTAATGAAAAACTGTTTTTT. Translating it yields CASSEDGANEKLFF.

The chain employs TRBV30 and TRBJ1-6; TRBD1 agrees at 7 bases. The CDR3 runs to 16 residues. Germline CDR1 and CDR2: GTSNPN and SVGIG (reference sequence). Trimming at V came to 5 bases and at J to 9 bases, leaving 16 bases not matched to a gene. The CDR3 spells CAWDPSRQGFRSPLHF. Written as DNA, the CDR3 is TGTGCCTGGGACCCCTCCCGACAGGGCTTTCGTTCACCCCTCCACTTT.

The gene calls are TRBV27 and TRBJ1-5, with 7 bases that match TRBD1. The germline V gene encodes CDR1 MNHEY and CDR2 SMNVEV (reference sequence). The CDR3 runs to 14 residues. Trimming cost V 6 bases and J 4 bases; bases outside gene matches: 6. The CDR3 spells CASSQTGMNQPQHF. The CDR3 DNA sequence: TGTGCCAGCAGCCAGACAGGGATGAATCAGCCCCAGCATTTT.

In this sample, this clone turned up once. V usage is TRBV5-4 and J usage is TRBJ2-1; D gene ambiguous. Germline V CDR1 and CDR2: SGHNT, YYREEE (reference sequence). The CDR3 totals 14 residues. V lost 4 bases to trimming and J lost 2 bases, with 10 bases between them. The CDR3 DNA follows: TGTGCCAGCAGCCTCTCTCAGGCCTACAATGAGCAGTTCTTC. Protein product: CASSLSQAYNEQFF.

The chain is built from TRBV20-1 and TRBJ1-1; possibly TRBD1 for D (6 bases). V shed 5 bases and J shed 11 bases, with 12 bases lying between them. The CDR3 spans 10 residues. From germline, CDR1 is DFQATT and CDR2 SNEGSKA (reference sequence). CDR3 sequence (DNA): TGCAGTGCTTCCCGGACAGAGGCTTTCTTT. Protein: CSASRTEAFF.